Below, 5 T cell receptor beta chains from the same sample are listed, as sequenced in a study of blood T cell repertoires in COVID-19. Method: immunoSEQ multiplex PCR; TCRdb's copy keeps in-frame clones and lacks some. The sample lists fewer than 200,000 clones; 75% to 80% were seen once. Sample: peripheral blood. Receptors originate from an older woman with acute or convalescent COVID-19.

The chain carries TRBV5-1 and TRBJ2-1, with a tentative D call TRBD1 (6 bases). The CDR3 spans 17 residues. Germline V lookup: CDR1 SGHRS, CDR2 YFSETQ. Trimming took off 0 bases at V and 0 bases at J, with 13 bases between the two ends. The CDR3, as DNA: TGCGCCAGCAGCTTGGACAGGGATGGTTACTCCTACAATGAGCAGTTCTTC. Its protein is CASSLDRDGYSYNEQFF.

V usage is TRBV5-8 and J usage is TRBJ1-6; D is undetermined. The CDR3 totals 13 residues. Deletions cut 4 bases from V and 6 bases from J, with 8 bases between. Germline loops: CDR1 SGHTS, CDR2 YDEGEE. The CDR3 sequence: CASSPEGNSPLHF. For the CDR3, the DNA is TGTGCCAGCAGCCCCGAGGGTAATTCACCCCTCCACTTT.

The CDR3 sequence is CASSLGGGASERDTQYF. CDR3 in DNA: TGTGCCAGCAGCTTAGGTGGGGGGGCATCCGAGAGAGATACGCAGTATTTT. The gene calls are TRBV7-9 and TRBJ2-3, with a possible D match to TRBD2 (7 bases). CDR1 and CDR2 from the germline V gene are SEHNR and FQNEAQ (reference sequence). Between the trimmed V and J ends, which lost 1 base and 5 bases, there was a span of 19 bases. The CDR3 extends over 17 amino acids.

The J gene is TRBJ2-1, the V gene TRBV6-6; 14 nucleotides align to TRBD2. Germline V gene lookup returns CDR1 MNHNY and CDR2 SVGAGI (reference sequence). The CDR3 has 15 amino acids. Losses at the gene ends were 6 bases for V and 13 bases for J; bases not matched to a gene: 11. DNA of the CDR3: TGTGCCAGCAGCCAACCGGGACTAGCGGGGGAGATTCAGTTCTTC. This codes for CASSQPGLAGEIQFF.

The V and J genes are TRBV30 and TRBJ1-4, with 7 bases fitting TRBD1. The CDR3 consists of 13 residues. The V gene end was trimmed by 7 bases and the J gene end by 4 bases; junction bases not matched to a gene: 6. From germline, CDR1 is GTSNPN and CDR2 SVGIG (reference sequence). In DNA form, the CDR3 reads TGTGCCTCTACAGGGGATATTAATGAAAAACTGTTTTTT. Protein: CASTGDINEKLFF.